These 3 T cell receptor beta chains originate from one sample sequenced in a study of blood T cell repertoires in COVID-19. The assay was immunoSEQ multiplex PCR, and TCRdb's table has in-frame clones only and misses some. The table includes 490,000 or so clones, approximately 90% detected once. The sample was PBMCs or T cells enriched from blood (not recorded which). The receptors originated from a woman in her forties who had recovered from COVID-19.

This chain links TRBV3-1 (or the pseudogene TRBV3-2) with TRBJ2-2, with a possible D match to TRBD2 (5 bases). Trimming cost V 5 bases and J 6 bases, with 16 bases left between them. CDR1 and CDR2 from the germline V gene are LGHDT and YNNKEL (reference sequence). The CDR3 has 15 residues. The CDR3 DNA is TGTGCCAGCAGCAGGGTGGGAGTGGGCCCCGGGGAGCTGTTTTTT. Translating it yields CASSRVGVGPGELFF.

The sample holds one count of this clone. The chain couples TRBV5-1 to TRBJ1-2, with a tentative D call TRBD1 (6 bases). Per the germline V gene, CDR1 is SGHRS and CDR2 is YFSETQ. The CDR3 is made up of 16 amino acids. The V end was cut by 8 bases, the J end by 2 bases, with 22 bases between. The CDR3 sequence: CASKFGQPHSNYGYTF. The CDR3 bases are TGCGCCAGTAAATTTGGACAGCCCCATTCGAACTATGGCTACACCTTC.

V usage is TRBV4-1 and J usage is TRBJ1-2; the match to TRBD1 covers 10 bases. Germline CDR1 MGHRA, CDR2 YSYEKL. With 0 bases clipped from V and 4 bases from J, the junction kept 5 bases outside the gene matches. The CDR3 covers 16 residues. CDR3 protein: CASSQDWTGGTYGYTF. The CDR3 DNA is TGCGCCAGCAGCCAAGATTGGACAGGGGGTACCTATGGCTACACCTTC.